These 20 T cell receptor beta chains were all obtained from the same sample, sequenced in a study of beta chain features in type 1 diabetes. All of the isolated RNA was reverse transcribed, so expressed TCRB transcripts were sequenced. TCRdb keeps only in-frame clones here, not all; method: immunoSEQ multiplex PCR. Altogether roughly 40,000 clones are present, roughly 67% being singletons, with the ten largest covering approximately 2%. The sample comprised Tregs from blood. Receptors were obtained from a woman aged 25 to 39 in good health.

The chain is built from TRBV25-1 and TRBJ2-7; 8 bases match TRBD1. Germline CDR1 and CDR2: MGHDK and SYGVNS. V lost 4 bases and J lost 2; bases outside the gene matches: 7. The CDR3 spans 15 residues. The CDR3 protein is CASSGANRGTYEQYF. The CDR3 DNA reads as TGTGCCAGCAGTGGTGCTAACAGGGGGACCTACGAGCAGTACTTC.

This chain links TRBV6-6 with TRBJ2-2; TRBD2 matches 12 bases. With 6 bases clipped from V and 7 bases from J, the junction kept 6 bases outside the gene matches. Germline CDR1 MNHNY, CDR2 SVGAGI (reference sequence). The CDR3 totals 15 residues. This chain's CDR3 is CASRLAGGPGGELFF. CDR3 coding DNA: TGTGCCAGCAGGCTAGCGGGAGGGCCAGGCGGGGAGCTGTTTTTT.

The rearrangement links TRBV5-1 to TRBJ2-7; D not resolved. Trimming removed 2 bases at V and 3 bases at J, with 12 bases between. This CDR3 contains 14 residues. Germline V gene lookup returns CDR1 SGHRS and CDR2 YFSETQ. The CDR3 sequence: CASSFVAGGYEQYF. As DNA, the CDR3 is TGCGCCAGCAGCTTTGTTGCCGGCGGCTACGAGCAGTACTTC.

This chain uses TRBV5-5 with TRBJ2-7; 13 bases line up with TRBD2. From germline, CDR1 is SGHKS and CDR2 YYEKEE (reference sequence). V trimming: 2 bases; J trimming: 4 bases; junction bases outside the gene matches: 6. The CDR3 runs 16 residues. In DNA, the CDR3 is TGTGCCAGCAGCTTCGGACTAGCGGGAGCTGTGTACGAGCAGTACTTC. Translated, it gives CASSFGLAGAVYEQYF.

The chain joins TRBV6-5 to TRBJ1-2, with D unclear. The CDR3 runs to 11 residues. The ends were cut back, 4 bases at V and 7 bases at J, with 7 bases in the middle. From germline, CDR1 is MNHEY and CDR2 SVGAGI. CDR3: CASSSGGGYTF. CDR3 coding DNA: TGTGCCAGCAGTTCTGGAGGTGGCTACACCTTC.

The V and J genes are TRBV6-5 and TRBJ2-7, with D maybe TRBD2 (5 bases). There are 16 residues in the CDR3. CDR1 is MNHEY and CDR2 is SVGAGI in the germline V gene. Trimming took 0 bases from V and 2 from J, leaving 14 bases between them. The CDR3 loop is CASSYSKRQLTYEQYF. The DNA of the CDR3 is TGTGCCAGCAGTTACTCTAAGCGGCAACTCACCTACGAGCAGTACTTC.

The J gene is TRBJ2-5, the V gene TRBV5-1, with a weak D call TRBD2 (7 bases). This CDR3 has 16 residues. Germline values: CDR1 SGHRS, CDR2 YFSETQ. The V end lost 1 base, the J end lost 4 bases, and 17 bases lay between the germline ends. The DNA for the CDR3 is TGCGCCAGCAGCTTGTTTCCTAGCGGAGGGGGAGAGACCCAGTACTTC. This codes for CASSLFPSGGGETQYF.

The chain recombines TRBV7-2 with TRBJ2-7, with 11 bases identical to TRBD2. The germline V gene has CDR1 SGHTA and CDR2 FQGNSA. This CDR3 has 17 residues. Germline trimming cut 0 bases from V and 4 bases from J; bases unmatched to any gene: 8. The CDR3 bases are TGTGCCAGCAGCTTAGCGGTTCCTAGCGGGAGGACATACGAGCAGTACTTC. It codes for CASSLAVPSGRTYEQYF.

This chain joins TRBV11-3 and TRBJ2-2, with 12 bases aligning to TRBD2. The germline V gene encodes CDR1 SGHNT and CDR2 YENEEA. V gave up 5 bases and J gave up 5 bases; unmatched junction bases: 3. This CDR3 is 15 amino acids long. CDR3 protein: CASSRLAGETGELFF. The CDR3 DNA reads as TGTGCCAGCAGCCGACTAGCGGGAGAAACCGGGGAGCTGTTTTTT.

Notes on this clone: The junction differs from germline at one of its ends, possibly a read error. This chain links TRBV5-1 with TRBJ2-7, with TRBD2 matching 9 bases. The CDR3 covers 19 residues. Germline CDR1 SGHRS, CDR2 YFSETQ. CDR3 nucleotide sequence: TGCGCGAGCAGAATGGGGGGATCAGGCCTAGCGGGATTGGTCTACGAGCAGTACTTC. This gives the protein CASRMGGSGLAGLVYEQYF. Combining the CDR3 with reference TRBV5-1 and TRBJ2-7 gives the whole variable domain KAGVTQTPRYLIKTRGQQVTLSCSPISGHRSVSWYQQTPGQGLQFLFEYFSETQRNKGNFPGRFSGRQFSNSRSEMNVSTLELGDSALYLCASRMGGSGLAGLVYEQYFGPGTRLTVT.

J is TRBJ2-1 and V is TRBV19, with 13 bases matching TRBD2. V was pared by 6 bases and J by 9 bases, with 11 bases of the junction left unmatched. This CDR3 spans 16 amino acids. Germline CDR1 LNHDA, CDR2 SQIVND (reference sequence). CDR3 in amino acids: CASSNAGTSGIVEQFF. CDR3 DNA: TGTGCCAGTAGCAACGCCGGGACTAGCGGGATAGTTGAGCAGTTCTTC.

This chain uses TRBV6-5 with TRBJ2-7, with TRBD2 as a possible D gene (5 bases). The germline V gene encodes CDR1 MNHEY and CDR2 SVGAGI. CDR3 length: 15 residues. The V gene lost 5 bases and the J gene lost 0 bases, with 14 bases spanning the gap. The CDR3 is CASSRDPGLSYEQYF. The CDR3 bases are TGTGCCAGCAGTCGTGATCCCGGACTCTCCTACGAGCAGTACTTC.

The rearrangement uses TRBV4-3 and TRBJ2-7; 9 positions match TRBD2. V gave up 0 bases and J gave up 3 bases; unmatched junction bases: 3. The CDR3 runs 15 residues. The germline V gene has CDR1 LGHNA and CDR2 YSLEER. For the CDR3, the DNA is TGCGCCAGCAGCCAAGATCCTAGCGGGATCTACGAGCAGTACTTC. This translates into CASSQDPSGIYEQYF.

The V call is TRBV15, the J call TRBJ2-7, with a possible D match to TRBD2 (5 bases). The CDR3 is made up of 15 amino acids. Germline-derived CDR1 and CDR2 are LNHNV and YYDKDF (reference sequence). V was shortened by 0 bases and J by 3 bases, with 12 bases between the two germline ends. The CDR3 is CATSRDNGDNYEQYF. The DNA for the CDR3 is TGTGCCACCAGCAGAGATAACGGGGATAACTACGAGCAGTACTTC. Based on the CDR3 plus reference TRBV15 and TRBJ2-7, the full variable domain is DAMVIQNPRYQVTQFGKPVTLSCSQTLNHNVMYWYQQKSSQAPKLLFHYYDKDFNNEADTPDNFQSRRPNTSFCFLDIRSPGLGDTAMYLCATSRDNGDNYEQYFGPGTRLTVT.

This clone was seen more than once but under ten times. This rearrangement joins TRBV4-3 to TRBJ2-7; a possible D gene is TRBD1 (6 bases). CDR3 length: 15 amino acids. Trimming stripped 0 bases from V and 1 base from J, with 10 bases between. Germline-derived CDR1 and CDR2 are LGHNA and YSLEER. The CDR3 spells CASSQEWQGSYEQYF. The CDR3 coding sequence is TGCGCCAGCAGCCAAGAATGGCAGGGGTCCTACGAGCAGTACTTC.

In this sample, this clone turned up a few times. V gene TRBV10-3 combines with J gene TRBJ2-7; 8 nucleotides match TRBD1. The CDR3 loop spans 14 amino acids. Germline-derived CDR1 and CDR2 are ENHRY and SYGVKD. V trimming: 6 bases; J trimming: 2 bases; junction bases outside the gene matches: 6. The CDR3 sequence is CAISPTGDAYEQYF. DNA for the CDR3: TGTGCCATCAGCCCGACAGGGGATGCCTACGAGCAGTACTTC.

V usage is TRBV6-6 and J usage is TRBJ2-1, with 8 bases that match TRBD2. Unmatched junction bases numbered 4, after V lost 0 bases and J lost 15 bases. This CDR3 contains 12 residues. CDR1 MNHNY and CDR2 SVGAGI come from the germline V gene (reference sequence). CDR3 loop: CASSYSGTRRFF. CDR3 sequence (DNA): TGTGCCAGCAGTTACTCTGGGACTAGAAGGTTCTTC.

The chain carries TRBV19 and TRBJ2-2; 10 nucleotides line up with TRBD1. The CDR3 has 14 amino acids. Germline assignment: CDR1 LNHDA and CDR2 SQIVND (reference sequence). With 3 bases clipped from V and 6 bases from J, the junction kept 1 base outside the gene matches. The CDR3 reads CASSMTGGPGELFF. The CDR3, as DNA: TGTGCCAGTAGTATGACAGGGGGCCCCGGGGAGCTGTTTTTT.

This clone was seen only a few times. The chain carries TRBV7-2 and TRBJ2-3; possibly TRBD1 for D (6 bases). The CDR3 has 15 amino acids. Germline assignment: CDR1 SGHTA and CDR2 FQGNSA. V lost 5 bases to trimming and J lost 2 bases, with 14 bases between them. Here the CDR3 reads CASSLQGFDTDTQYF. The CDR3 DNA sequence: TGTGCCAGCAGCCTACAGGGATTTGACACAGATACGCAGTATTTT.

V usage is TRBV10-3 and J usage is TRBJ2-1, with D possibly being TRBD2 (6 bases). Germline V gene sequence: CDR1 ENHRY, CDR2 SYGVKD. This CDR3 contains 15 residues. Between the trimmed V and J ends, which lost 4 bases and 3 bases, there was a span of 13 bases. Here the CDR3 reads CAISGGAGLYNEQFF. For the CDR3, the DNA is TGTGCCATCAGTGGCGGGGCGGGACTCTACAATGAGCAGTTCTTC.